This T cell receptor (beta chain) was captured in a study of technical replicates of blood from a few donors. Looked up from germline, CDR1 is MDHEN and CDR2 is SYDVKM. Unmatched junction bases numbered 8, after V lost 6 bases and J lost 1 base. This CDR3 spans 16 amino acids. Generated by immunoSEQ multiplex PCR, the TCRdb table keeps only in-frame clones and is missing some. The sample carries tens of thousands of clones, 85% to 95% recorded once. The origin of this receptor is a human donor in good health. The rearrangement uses TRBV28 and TRBJ1-1; 10 bases match TRBD1. Material for sequencing was T cells isolated from PBMCs. The CDR3 reads CASRRRQGAGNTEAFF. DNA for the CDR3: TGTGCCAGCAGACGACGACAGGGGGCTGGGAACACTGAAGCTTTCTTT.